The present TCR beta chain was sequenced within a study of a mutant IDH1 vaccine in newly diagnosed glioma. Study as a whole: Vaccines were begun 4-6 weeks after radiotherapy alone, or with temozolomide cycles.

The V segment lost 1 base and the J segment 0 bases; nucleotides outside the gene matches: 4. This CDR3 comprises 16 residues. Germline V gene sequence: CDR1 SGHDT, CDR2 YYEEEE. A remark on this clone: Its cognate antigen is unknown.

Time point in this sample: week 47, end of study. Vaccine doses each comprised 300 ug of mutant IDH1 20-mer peptide, with topical imiquimod. Donors harbored newly found WHO grade 3 or 4 IDH1-mutant, ATRX-lost astrocytomas. TCRdb's table, derived via immunoSEQ multiplex PCR, lists solely in-frame clones and lacks some. The sample records approximately 33,000 clones, 75% being singletons. Sample: PBMCs, taken from a glioma patient whose treatment included an IDH1 peptide vaccine. The clonotype originates from a middle-aged man with glioma. The gene calls are TRBV5-6 and TRBJ2-1; TRBD2 matches at 7 bases. The CDR3 loop is CASSLIGGSSYNEQFF. Here the CDR3 DNA reads TGTGCCAGCAGCTTGATTGGCGGGAGCTCCTACAATGAGCAGTTCTTC.